The 15 T cell receptor beta chains reported below all come from one sample, sequenced in a study of blood T cells in healthy people across ages. PCR was performed a second time for about 6 to 12 cycles using a sample-barcoded 5' primer and a J-beta primer mix. Via MiXCR, TCRdb re-called the 5' RACE reads, giving one row per CDR3 protein. This table has about a million distinct CDR3 sequences, roughly 47% appearing once. Sequenced: blood. The origin of the receptors is a woman aged 55-70 years in good health.

The chain couples TRBV7-7 to TRBJ2-1, with D unresolved. There are 17 residues in the CDR3. The ends were cut back, 5 bases at V and 5 bases at J, with 22 bases in the middle. Germline V gene data show CDR1 as SSHAT and CDR2 as FNYEAQ (reference sequence). CDR3 protein: CASSKRRRGRANNEQFF. CDR3 bases: TGTGCCAGCAGCAAGCGTCGAAGAGGACGGGCCAACAATGAGCAGTTCTTC.

V gene TRBV4-1 combines with J gene TRBJ2-4, with a possible D match to TRBD2 (5 bases). The CDR3 contains 18 residues. The V end was cut by 4 bases, the J end by 4 bases, with 23 bases between. Germline V gene lookup returns CDR1 MGHRA and CDR2 YSYEKL. CDR3 nucleotides: TGCGCCAGCAGCCCTTTTCCGGGATTGGGCGGTGGGAAAAACATTCAGTACTTC. Its translation: CASSPFPGLGGGKNIQYF.

CDR3 DNA: TGTGCCAGCAGCCAAGGTCGGCAGAATGAGCAGTTCTTC. It is translated as CASSQGRQNEQFF. The V call is TRBV3-1, the J call TRBJ2-1; no firm D call. V was pared by 1 base and J by 7 bases, with 8 bases between. Germline-derived CDR1 and CDR2 are LGHDT and YNNKEL (reference sequence). The CDR3 has 13 amino acids.

This rearrangement joins TRBV6-2 or TRBV6-3 to TRBJ2-5; no clear D. V gave up 5 bases and J gave up 5 bases, with 15 bases separating them. Looked up from germline, CDR1 is MNHEY and CDR2 is SVGEGT. The CDR3 runs to 14 residues. CDR3 region: CASSPPPGRETQYF. CDR3 nucleotide sequence: TGTGCCAGCAGTCCCCCGCCAGGAAGGGAGACCCAGTACTTC.

The chain has TRBV27 and TRBJ2-3; 8 nucleotides match TRBD2. CDR3 length: 16 amino acids. CDR1 MNHEY and CDR2 SMNVEV come from the germline V gene (reference sequence). V lost 6 bases to trimming and J lost 3 bases; unmatched junction nucleotides: 11. In DNA form, the CDR3 reads TGTGCCAGCAGCGGACTAGCAAGGACGGGAACAGATACGCAGTATTTT. It is translated as CASSGLARTGTDTQYF.

This clonotype was seen repeatedly, ten times or more. The CDR3 nucleotides read TGCAGCGTTGGGGTAGGAGCCACAGATACGCAGTATTTT. Its protein product is CSVGVGATDTQYF. The V and J genes are TRBV29-1 and TRBJ2-3; no firm D call. The V end was cut by 4 bases, the J end by 2 bases, with 10 bases between. The germline CDR1 and CDR2 sequences are SQVTM and ANQGSEA. The CDR3 is 13 amino acids.

This clonotype was detected a few times. The rearrangement joins TRBV20-1 to TRBJ2-7; D unresolved. The end of the DNA aligns better with TRBJ2-5, so the J call may be wrong. CDR3 length: 10 residues. Germline assignment: CDR1 DFQATT and CDR2 SNEGSKA (reference sequence). The CDR3 DNA reads TGCAGTGCTAGTTTAGTGACCCAGTACTTC. Translation gives CSASLVTQYF.

This chain joins TRBV7-9 and TRBJ2-5, with 11 bases that match TRBD1. The closer fit of TRBJ2-4 to the DNA end suggests the J call may be wrong. The CDR3 runs 15 residues. Germline CDR1 SEHNR, CDR2 FQNEAQ (reference sequence). The CDR3 reads CASSSRTGGGSIQYF. Here the CDR3 DNA reads TGTGCCAGCAGCTCCCGGACAGGGGGCGGAAGCATTCAGTACTTC.

V and J are TRBV7-9 and TRBJ2-1; the D gene is possibly TRBD1 (5 bases). This CDR3 is built from 14 residues. V gave up 0 bases and J gave up 9 bases, with 12 bases separating them. Germline CDR1 and CDR2: SEHNR and FQNEAQ (reference sequence). Written as DNA, the CDR3 is TGTGCCAGCAGCTTAGCGGCTTCAAGGGGTGAGCAGTTCTTC. Its protein product is CASSLAASRGEQFF. Combining the CDR3 with reference TRBV7-9 and TRBJ2-1 gives the whole variable domain DTGVSQNPRHKITKRGQNVTFRCDPISEHNRLYWYRQTLGQGPEFLTYFQNEAQLEKSRLLSDRFSAERPKGSFSTLEIQRTEQGDSAMYLCASSLAASRGEQFFGPGTRLTVL.

The chain is built from TRBV20-1 and TRBJ1-2; the D is unclear. From germline, CDR1 is DFQATT and CDR2 SNEGSKA (reference sequence). Trimming removed 6 bases from V and 4 bases from J, with 18 bases in between. This CDR3 has 14 amino acids. The CDR3 DNA reads TGCAGTGCCCCCAAGGAACTTAGGGCCTATGGCTACACCTTC. The encoded protein is CSAPKELRAYGYTF.

This clonotype came up many times. The chain carries TRBV12-3 or TRBV12-4 and TRBJ2-7; D uncertain. The germline V and J ends were trimmed by 7 bases and 0 bases, with 7 bases remaining between them. This CDR3 has 12 amino acids. The CDR3 coding sequence is TGTGCCAGCACTTCGAGCTCCTACGAGCAGTACTTC. Translation gives CASTSSSYEQYF.

The chain recombines TRBV7-3 with TRBJ2-5, with unresolved D. V was clipped by 6 bases and J by 11 bases, with 22 bases between them. The V gene's germline CDR1 is SGHTA and CDR2 FQGTGA. This CDR3 is built from 14 residues. The CDR3 reads CASRPEPRNNEQYF. CDR3 DNA: TGTGCCAGCAGACCTGAACCTAGGAACAATGAGCAGTACTTC.

The V and J genes are TRBV14 and TRBJ2-5; D gene uncertain. The J call may be incorrect, as the DNA end agrees better with TRBJ2-7. The germline gives CDR1 SGHDN, CDR2 FVKESK. The CDR3 extends over 13 amino acids. DNA for the CDR3: TGTGCCAGCAGCCAAGATTTAATCAGCGAGCAGTACTTC. Residues: CASSQDLISEQYF.

The J gene is TRBJ1-2, the V gene TRBV20-1; D unresolved. From germline, CDR1 is DFQATT and CDR2 SNEGSKA (reference sequence). The CDR3 loop spans 13 amino acids. V was trimmed by 3 bases and J by 2 bases, leaving 10 bases between them. Here the CDR3 reads CSARDRTNYGYTF. CDR3 coding DNA: TGCAGTGCTAGGGACCGAACAAACTATGGCTACACCTTC.

Only a few counts were recorded for this clonotype. The genes are TRBV2 and TRBJ2-3, with 9 bases aligning to TRBD2. V lost 4 bases, J lost 2 bases, and 10 bases stayed unmatched. The CDR3 extends over 17 amino acids. Germline lookup yields CDR1 SNHLY and CDR2 FYNNEI. CDR3 in DNA: TGTGCCAGCAGTGTGTCGTTACTAGCGGGCGACACAGATACGCAGTATTTT. This sequence encodes CASSVSLLAGDTDTQYF.